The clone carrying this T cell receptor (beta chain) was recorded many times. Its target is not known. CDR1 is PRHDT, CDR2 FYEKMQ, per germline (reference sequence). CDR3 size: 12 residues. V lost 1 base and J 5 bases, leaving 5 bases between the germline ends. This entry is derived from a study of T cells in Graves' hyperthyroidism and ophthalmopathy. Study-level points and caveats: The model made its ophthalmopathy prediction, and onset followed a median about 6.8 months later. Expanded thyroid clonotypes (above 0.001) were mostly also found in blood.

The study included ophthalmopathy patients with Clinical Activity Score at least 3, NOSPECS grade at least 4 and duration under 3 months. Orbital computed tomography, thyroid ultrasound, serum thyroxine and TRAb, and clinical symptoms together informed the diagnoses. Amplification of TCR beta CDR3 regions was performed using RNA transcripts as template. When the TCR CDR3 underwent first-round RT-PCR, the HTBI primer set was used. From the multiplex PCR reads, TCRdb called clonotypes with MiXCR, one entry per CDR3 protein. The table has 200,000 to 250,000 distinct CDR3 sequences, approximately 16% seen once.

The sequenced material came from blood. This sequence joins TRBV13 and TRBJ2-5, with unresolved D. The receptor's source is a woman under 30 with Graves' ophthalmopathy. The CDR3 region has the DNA TGTGCCAGCAGCTTAGAATCGGAGACCCAGTACTTC. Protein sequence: CASSLESETQYF.